The TCR beta chain described here comes from a study of long-term antiretroviral therapy in people with HIV. Broader study findings: Clones expanded before ART dominated the repertoire at all time points. Diversity measured after ART increased yet remained under transplant donor controls.

The CDR3 length is 15 residues. Trimming removed 4 bases from V and 2 bases from J; junction bases left unmatched: 5. Germline values: CDR1 MNHNY, CDR2 SVGAGI (reference sequence). Of note for this clone: The antigen is not known.

Version v3.0 of the immunoSEQ assay ran at survey level. TCRdb's copy holds only in-frame clones and misses some; the assay was immunoSEQ multiplex PCR. This table holds about 17,000 clones, around 81% found once. Specimen: unsorted PBMCs, collected 0.3 years before starting antiretroviral therapy. The source is a man over 45 with HIV. The rearrangement joins TRBV6-6 to TRBJ1-3; 7 nucleotides agree with TRBD1. This CDR3 is CASSSDRITGNTIYF. The CDR3 DNA reads TGTGCCAGCAGTTCGGACAGGATAACTGGAAACACCATATATTTT.